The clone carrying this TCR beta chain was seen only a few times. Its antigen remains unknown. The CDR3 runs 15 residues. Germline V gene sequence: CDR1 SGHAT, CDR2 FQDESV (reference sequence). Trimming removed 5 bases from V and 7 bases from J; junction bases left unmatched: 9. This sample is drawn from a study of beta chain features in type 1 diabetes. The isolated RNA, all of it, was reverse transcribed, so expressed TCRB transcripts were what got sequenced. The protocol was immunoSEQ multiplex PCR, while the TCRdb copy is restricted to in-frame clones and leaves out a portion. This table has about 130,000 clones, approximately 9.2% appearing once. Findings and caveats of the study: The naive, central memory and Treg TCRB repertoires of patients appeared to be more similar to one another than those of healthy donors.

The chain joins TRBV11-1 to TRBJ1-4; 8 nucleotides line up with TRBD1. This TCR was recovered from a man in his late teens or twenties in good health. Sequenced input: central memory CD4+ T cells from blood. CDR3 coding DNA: TGTGCCAGCAGCGGACAGGGTCGCGGGAGTGAAAAACTGTTTTTT. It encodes CASSGQGRGSEKLFF.